This TCR beta chain is from a study of CD8 T cells in ankylosing spondylitis. Study-wide findings and caveats: In the blood and synovial fluid of reactive arthritis, some motif variants had been previously reported. Within ankylosing spondylitis blood, a TCR beta motif made up of seven to nine highly homologous variants appeared to be characteristic.

Germline CDR1 and CDR2: SNHLY and FYNNEI. The CDR3 has 14 residues. V was clipped by 6 bases and J by 8 bases, with 16 bases between them. This clonotype was picked up many times. Its antigen remains unknown. With molecular barcodes, quantitative 5'-RACE was used to make the TCR beta libraries. TCRdb reanalysed the 5' RACE reads using MiXCR and keeps one entry per CDR3 protein. The sample records 700,000 to 850,000 distinct CDR3 sequences, 10% to 15% being singletons. The source material was blood, either unsorted or a sorted T cell fraction (not recorded which). This chain joins TRBV2 and TRBJ2-2, with D perhaps matching TRBD2 (7 bases). The TCR originated in a male donor with ankylosing spondylitis. For the CDR3, the DNA is TGTGCCAGCAGAGCACAGGGAGGGTCGGGGGAGCTGTTTTTT. Protein product: CASRAQGGSGELFF.